Listed here are 9 T cell receptor beta chains from one sample, sequenced in a study of blood T cell repertoires in COVID-19. Produced via immunoSEQ multiplex PCR; TCRdb's table is partial and in-frame only. This table holds 200,000 to 300,000 clones, about 82% found once. Sequences were obtained from peripheral blood. These receptors were collected from a man older than 75 with acute or convalescent COVID-19.

This clone was counted a single time. This rearrangement joins TRBV29-1 to TRBJ1-1; TRBD1 might be the D (5 bases). Trimming removed 4 bases at V and 3 bases at J, with 12 bases between. Germline loops: CDR1 SQVTM, CDR2 ANQGSEA. This CDR3 has 13 amino acids. The CDR3: CSVAGQADTEAFF. CDR3 bases: TGCAGCGTTGCAGGGCAGGCGGACACTGAAGCTTTCTTT. Variable domain in full (rest from reference TRBV29-1 and TRBJ1-1): SAVISQKPSRDICQRGTSLTIQCQVDSQVTMMFWYRQQPGQSLTLIATANQGSEATYESGFVIDKFPISRPNLTFSTLTVSNMSPEDSSIYLCSVAGQADTEAFFGQGTRLTVV.

The rearrangement uses TRBV2 and TRBJ2-7; 12 nucleotides align to TRBD1. V was clipped by 8 bases and J by 4 bases; unmatched bases: 12. Germline V gene sequence: CDR1 SNHLY, CDR2 FYNNEI. This CDR3 is built from 16 residues. DNA of the CDR3: TGTGCCAGCGGGGACAGGGGGCGACCCGGCGGTTACGAGCAGTACTTC. Translating it yields CASGDRGRPGGYEQYF.

Points on this clone: The junction and the germline gene differ at one end; a read error may be behind it. The rearrangement links TRBV7-2 to TRBJ1-2; unclear D gene. CDR3 size: 13 residues. Looked up from germline, CDR1 is SGHTA and CDR2 is FQGNSA. The CDR3 bases are TGTGCCAGCAGCTTATGGTCTAACGATGGCTACACCTTC. Its translation is CASSLWSNDGYTF. Filled out from reference TRBV7-2 and TRBJ1-2, the complete variable domain reads GAGVSQSPSNKVTEKGKDVELRCDPISGHTALYWYRQSLGQGLEFLIYFQGNSAPDKSGLPSDRFSAERTGGSVSTLTIQRTQQEDSAVYLCASSLWSNDGYTFGSGTRLTVV.

The chain recombines TRBV5-5 with TRBJ1-1; D may be TRBD1 (6 bases). Germline V gene lookup returns CDR1 SGHKS and CDR2 YYEKEE (reference sequence). The ends were cut back, 2 bases at V and 4 bases at J, with 12 bases in the middle. The CDR3 spans 14 residues. The CDR3 coding sequence is TGTGCCAGCAGCTTTTCACAGGGATTCACTGAAGCTTTCTTT. Its protein product is CASSFSQGFTEAFF.

The rearrangement links TRBV3-1 (or the pseudogene TRBV3-2) to TRBJ1-6; D remains ambiguous. The CDR3 spans 14 residues. The germline gives CDR1 LGHDT, CDR2 YNNKEL (reference sequence). V was pared by 3 bases and J by 8 bases, with 11 bases between. This CDR3 is CASSQTNRDSPLHF. Written as DNA, the CDR3 is TGTGCCAGCAGCCAGACCAACAGAGATTCACCCCTCCACTTT.

The chain couples TRBV5-1 to TRBJ2-1, with D perhaps TRBD2 (6 bases). CDR3 length: 14 residues. Germline V gene data show CDR1 as SGHRS and CDR2 as YFSETQ. Trimming cost V 5 bases and J 7 bases, with 16 bases left between them. CDR3: CASREPGLTNEQFF. The DNA for the CDR3 is TGCGCCAGCAGGGAACCGGGACTTACAAATGAGCAGTTCTTC.

V gene TRBV15 combines with J gene TRBJ2-7; 7 nucleotides agree with TRBD2. The CDR3 extends over 21 amino acids. Trimming cost V 5 bases and J 6 bases; bases outside gene matches: 31. CDR1 is LNHNV and CDR2 is YYDKDF in the germline V gene (reference sequence). The CDR3 DNA sequence: TGTGCCACCAGCGCCCGTTATTGGGCGGGAGCGTCGACGGGGTCTCGGCCCGAGCAGTACTTC. Amino acid sequence: CATSARYWAGASTGSRPEQYF. Combining the CDR3 with reference TRBV15 and TRBJ2-7 gives the whole variable domain DAMVIQNPRYQVTQFGKPVTLSCSQTLNHNVMYWYQQKSSQAPKLLFHYYDKDFNNEADTPDNFQSRRPNTSFCFLDIRSPGLGDTAMYLCATSARYWAGASTGSRPEQYFGPGTRLTVT.

This chain connects TRBV19 to TRBJ2-2, with 11 bases aligning to TRBD1. Germline assignment: CDR1 LNHDA and CDR2 SQIVND (reference sequence). The CDR3 extends over 16 amino acids. Trimming cost V 2 bases and J 6 bases; bases outside gene matches: 5. The CDR3 coding sequence is TGTGCCAGTAGTATAACAGGACAGGGGGCCTCCGGGGAGCTGTTTTTT. Its protein is CASSITGQGASGELFF.

The rearrangement joins TRBV5-6 to TRBJ1-2; TRBD1 aligns across 8 bases. CDR3 length equals 13 residues. Germline CDR1 is SGHDT and CDR2 is YYEEEE. V lost 4 bases and J lost 10; bases outside the gene matches: 9. CDR3 loop: CASSRTGSFDYTF. DNA of the CDR3: TGTGCCAGCAGCCGGACAGGGAGTTTCGACTACACCTTC.